Each of the 32 T cell receptor beta chains below was sequenced from the same sample in a study of spatial heterogeneity in lung cancer. Described time point: sample taken at primary tumor resection. Unsorted tumor, nontumor lung tissue or cryopreserved PBMC supplied the whole RNA. TCRdb called the 5' RACE reads again in MiXCR, with one record for every CDR3 protein. This sample has approximately 2,300 distinct CDR3 sequences; less than 20% occur once, and the top ten carry approximately 59%. The sample was PBMCs, taken at surgery. These receptor sequences come from a male donor with early-stage non-small cell lung cancer.

By share of the sample, this clonotype is medium-sized. V gene TRBV4-1 combines with J gene TRBJ2-6; perhaps D is TRBD1 or TRBD2 (6 bases each). The CDR3 has 18 residues. CDR1 and CDR2 (germline): MGHRA, YSYEKL. V shed 4 bases and J shed 0 bases, with 16 bases lying between them. CDR3 loop: CASSPTRGLNSGANVLTF. CDR3 nucleotide sequence: TGCGCCAGCAGCCCCACCCGGGGGCTAAACTCTGGGGCCAACGTCCTGACTTTC.

The rearrangement joins TRBV25-1 to TRBJ1-5; tentatively, D is TRBD1 (5 bases). The V and J ends lost 4 bases and 0 bases respectively, with 10 bases between them. Per germline, CDR1 MGHDK and CDR2 SYGVNS. The length of the CDR3 is 15 residues. The CDR3 protein is CASSGGHLSNQPQHF. The DNA for the CDR3 is TGTGCCAGCAGTGGCGGACATCTTAGCAATCAGCCCCAGCATTTT.

This clonotype has only a few counts. This may stem from a read error, because a much larger clone lies one nucleotide away. The chain employs TRBV6-4 and TRBJ1-1; 10 bases line up with TRBD1. Per germline, CDR1 MRHNA and CDR2 SNTAGT. The CDR3 has 15 amino acids. CDR3 in amino acids: CASSDGTGVNTGAFF. In DNA, the CDR3 is TGTGCCAGCAGTGACGGGACAGGGGTGAACACTGGAGCTTTCTTT.

The rearrangement uses TRBV28 and TRBJ2-5, with no clear D. The CDR3 loop spans 13 amino acids. The V gene lost 8 bases and the J gene lost 1 base, with 11 bases spanning the gap. CDR1 and CDR2 from the germline V gene are MDHEN and SYDVKM. CDR3 sequence (DNA): TGTGCCAGCTCTCGGCCAGTCCAAGAGACCCAGTACTTC. Protein: CASSRPVQETQYF. The whole variable domain, remainder taken from reference TRBV28 and TRBJ2-5, is DVKVTQSSRYLVKRTGEKVFLECVQDMDHENMFWYRQDPGLGLRLIYFSYDVKMKEKGDIPEGYSVSREKKERFSLILESASTNQTSMYLCASSRPVQETQYFGPGTRLLVL.

This clonotype appeared a few times. The J gene is TRBJ2-1, the V gene TRBV20-1; D uncertain. The CDR3 extends over 13 amino acids. Germline V gene sequence: CDR1 DFQATT, CDR2 SNEGSKA (reference sequence). V was pared by 8 bases and J by 6 bases, with 17 bases between. The CDR3 here is CSLTRKDRNEQFF. CDR3 DNA sequence: TGCAGTCTTACCCGAAAAGACCGCAATGAGCAGTTCTTC.

V usage is TRBV28 and J usage is TRBJ2-2, with no clear D. CDR1 is MDHEN and CDR2 is SYDVKM in the germline V gene. The CDR3 length is 12 residues. V was trimmed by 6 bases and J by 8 bases, leaving 10 bases between them. CDR3 nucleotides: TGTGCCAGCAGCATAGAGGTTGGGGAGCTGTTTTTT. This codes for CASSIEVGELFF.

Sample share makes this clonotype medium-sized. The V gene is TRBV18, the J gene TRBJ2-7, with D perhaps assigned TRBD1 or TRBD2 (5 bases each). V dropped 0 bases and J dropped 2 bases, with 8 bases sitting between them. The CDR3 has 14 amino acids. Germline CDR1 reads KGHSH; CDR2 reads LQKENI. CDR3 amino acids: CASSPPGTPYEQYF. Written as DNA, the CDR3 is TGTGCCAGCTCACCACCCGGGACCCCCTACGAGCAGTACTTC.

This clonotype is judged medium-sized. This chain connects TRBV5-5 to TRBJ1-1; tentatively, D is TRBD1 (6 bases). Trimming cost V 4 bases and J 9 bases, with 13 bases left between them. The CDR3 runs 12 residues. CDR1 is SGHKS and CDR2 is YYEKEE in the germline V gene (reference sequence). The CDR3 loop reads CASSPGALKAFF. In DNA, the CDR3 is TGTGCCAGCAGCCCGGGGGCCTTGAAAGCTTTCTTT.

This clonotype was picked up many times. The rearrangement links TRBV7-2 to TRBJ1-4; D call uncertain. V was trimmed by 4 bases and J by 8 bases, leaving 8 bases between them. The CDR3 length is 12 residues. CDR1 and CDR2 (germline): SGHTA, FQGNSA. The CDR3: CASSWAEEKLFF. CDR3 coding DNA: TGTGCCAGCAGCTGGGCCGAGGAAAAACTGTTTTTT.

Many counts were recorded for this clonotype. The chain has TRBV20-1 and TRBJ1-1; 9 bases match TRBD1. Germline trimming cut 2 bases from V and 5 bases from J; bases unmatched to any gene: 12. Germline assignment: CDR1 DFQATT and CDR2 SNEGSKA (reference sequence). The CDR3 is 16 amino acids. In DNA form, the CDR3 reads TGCAGTGCTAGAAAGGGACAGGGTATGTTGGGAACTGAAGCTTTCTTT. Protein sequence: CSARKGQGMLGTEAFF.

This clonotype was observed a few times. V gene TRBV28 combines with J gene TRBJ1-4; D not resolved. Between the trimmed V and J ends, which lost 8 bases and 2 bases, there was a span of 12 bases. From germline, CDR1 is MDHEN and CDR2 SYDVKM. This CDR3 is built from 14 residues. CDR3 sequence: CASQTTRTNEKLFF. The CDR3 nucleotides read TGTGCCAGCCAAACAACAAGGACTAATGAAAAACTGTTTTTT.

This clonotype was picked up many times. The chain joins TRBV20-1 to TRBJ2-7; 7 nucleotides align to TRBD2. V dropped 2 bases and J dropped 12; count of bases not matched to a gene: 1. CDR1 DFQATT and CDR2 SNEGSKA come from the germline V gene (reference sequence). The CDR3 is 9 amino acids. The CDR3 reads CSARKRGYF. The CDR3 nucleotides are TGCAGTGCTAGAAAGCGGGGGTACTTC.

This clonotype is judged medium-sized. This chain connects TRBV30 to TRBJ1-4; D not certain. The CDR3 is 14 residues long. Trimming stripped 0 bases from V and 8 bases from J, with 13 bases between. Per germline, CDR1 GTSNPN and CDR2 SVGIG (reference sequence). CDR3 nucleotide sequence: TGTGCCTGGAGTGTGTCCTCGTTTGGGGAAAAACTGTTTTTT. Residues: CAWSVSSFGEKLFF.

This clonotype was counted between two and nine times. J is TRBJ2-7 and V is TRBV30; D is undetermined. Germline-derived CDR1 and CDR2 are GTSNPN and SVGIG (reference sequence). V lost 3 bases and J lost 4, with 10 bases in between. The CDR3 totals 12 residues. In DNA, the CDR3 is TGTGCCTGGAGCCCAGACCTTTACGAGCAGTACGTC. Translating it yields CAWSPDLYEQYV.

The J gene is TRBJ2-7, the V gene TRBV20-1; 11 bases are shared with TRBD2. Germline values: CDR1 DFQATT, CDR2 SNEGSKA (reference sequence). With 1 base clipped from V and 6 bases from J, the junction kept 17 bases outside the gene matches. The CDR3 has 18 residues. This CDR3 is CSARAHNPASGRSGEQYF. In nucleotides, the CDR3 is TGCAGTGCTAGAGCCCACAACCCGGCTAGCGGGAGGTCGGGCGAGCAGTACTTC.

The CDR3 DNA reads as TGTGCCAGCTCACCAGAGTTTTTCCCATCGCCCCAGCATTTT. Residues: CASSPEFFPSPQHF. The chain recombines TRBV18 with TRBJ1-5; D uncertain. The V end lost 2 bases, the J end lost 9 bases, and 14 bases lay between the germline ends. This CDR3 has 14 amino acids. Looked up from germline, CDR1 is KGHSH and CDR2 is LQKENI.

The chain recombines TRBV27 with TRBJ1-5; D is uncertain. Deletions cut 6 bases from V and 2 bases from J, with 11 bases between. Germline CDR1 reads MNHEY; CDR2 reads SMNVEV (reference sequence). The CDR3 sequence is 14 residues long. CDR3 amino acids: CASSNRNRNQPQHF. CDR3 coding DNA: TGTGCCAGCAGCAATAGAAACCGCAATCAGCCCCAGCATTTT.

By sample share, this clonotype is large. This sequence joins TRBV7-2 and TRBJ2-7; no definite D call. The CDR3 loop spans 15 amino acids. The germline CDR1 and CDR2 sequences are SGHTA and FQGNSA. V shed 3 bases and J shed 0 bases, with 12 bases lying between them. CDR3: CASSFGGASSYEQYF. Written as DNA, the CDR3 is TGTGCCAGCAGCTTTGGTGGCGCCAGCTCCTACGAGCAGTACTTC.

The J gene is TRBJ2-1, the V gene TRBV28; D gene unclear. The germline V gene encodes CDR1 MDHEN and CDR2 SYDVKM. Trimming took 4 bases from V and 4 from J, leaving 29 bases between them. The CDR3 length is 20 residues. The CDR3 sequence: CASSSLGIQERGRAYNEQFF. CDR3 in DNA: TGTGCCAGCAGTTCCTTGGGTATCCAGGAGAGAGGACGGGCGTACAATGAGCAGTTCTTC.

In its sample, this clonotype is medium-sized (0.01 to 0.1%). The chain combines TRBV5-1 with TRBJ2-7; D uncertain. The CDR3 length is 16 residues. CDR1 and CDR2 from the germline V gene are SGHRS and YFSETQ. V was trimmed by 3 bases and J by 2 bases, leaving 18 bases between them. The CDR3 is CASSYSRDWTPYEQYF. In DNA, the CDR3 is TGCGCCAGCAGCTATTCCCGCGACTGGACCCCCTACGAGCAGTACTTC.

This clonotype is judged medium-sized. The chain links TRBV28 to TRBJ1-3; D uncertain. The germline V gene has CDR1 MDHEN and CDR2 SYDVKM. The CDR3 runs 12 residues. CDR3: CASTGFGNTIYF. The CDR3 DNA follows: TGTGCAAGTACCGGTTTTGGAAACACCATATATTTT.

This chain uses TRBV7-6 with TRBJ2-2; unclear D gene. CDR1 is SGHVS, CDR2 FNYEAQ, per germline. The CDR3 consists of 13 residues. Trimming took 1 base from V and 3 from J, leaving 3 bases between them. This CDR3 reads CASSLVDTGELFF. For the CDR3, the DNA is TGTGCCAGCAGCTTAGTGGACACCGGGGAGCTGTTTTTT.

This clonotype was recorded many times. This rearrangement joins TRBV7-2 to TRBJ1-1; D not resolved. The V end lost 3 bases, the J end lost 1 base, and 6 bases lay between the germline ends. The germline CDR1 and CDR2 sequences are SGHTA and FQGNSA. This CDR3 has 13 residues. The CDR3 DNA reads as TGTGCCAGCAGCTTTAATGAGAACACTGAAGCTTTCTTT. It yields the protein CASSFNENTEAFF. Variable domain in full (rest from reference TRBV7-2 and TRBJ1-1): GAGVSQSPSNKVTEKGKDVELRCDPISGHTALYWYRQSLGQGLEFLIYFQGNSAPDKSGLPSDRFSAERTGGSVSTLTIQRTQQEDSAVYLCASSFNENTEAFFGQGTRLTVV.

By sample fraction, this clonotype is medium-sized (0.01 to 0.1%). The J gene is TRBJ1-5, the V gene TRBV5-5, with D uncertain. Germline V gene sequence: CDR1 SGHKS, CDR2 YYEKEE (reference sequence). V was shortened by 4 bases and J by 4 bases, with 6 bases between the two germline ends. CDR3 length: 12 amino acids. CDR3 residues: CASSAVNQPQHF. The CDR3 nucleotides read TGTGCCAGCAGCGCCGTTAATCAGCCCCAGCATTTT.

This chain connects TRBV12-3 or TRBV12-4 to TRBJ1-1; D remains unclear. V was shortened by 5 bases and J by 9 bases, with 13 bases between the two germline ends. The length of the CDR3 is 12 residues. The CDR3, as DNA: TGTGCCAGCAGTCCCATTAAGGCTCAAGCTTTCTTT. This sequence encodes CASSPIKAQAFF.

This clonotype rates as medium-sized. The gene calls are TRBV19 and TRBJ2-3, with D possibly matching TRBD2 (6 bases). The CDR3 sequence is 15 residues long. Trimming cost V 6 bases and J 5 bases, with 18 bases left between them. Germline lookup yields CDR1 LNHDA and CDR2 SQIVND (reference sequence). CDR3 coding DNA: TGTGCCAGTAGGTCTAGCGTCCACAGAGGAGATACGCAGTATTTT. Translating gives CASRSSVHRGDTQYF.

This clonotype was counted many times. V and J are TRBV15 and TRBJ2-2; 10 positions agree with TRBD1. The CDR3 consists of 17 residues. V shed 0 bases, J shed 4 bases, and the junction held 5 bases outside the gene matches. Germline V gene data show CDR1 as LNHNV and CDR2 as YYDKDF (reference sequence). The CDR3: CATSREAGTGVTGELFF. The CDR3, as DNA: TGTGCCACCAGCAGAGAGGCGGGGACAGGGGTCACCGGGGAGCTGTTTTTT.

The V and J genes are TRBV5-6 and TRBJ2-1; D unresolved. The V and J ends lost 3 bases and 2 bases respectively, with 6 bases between them. The CDR3 contains 13 residues. Germline CDR1 reads SGHDT; CDR2 reads YYEEEE. Here the CDR3 DNA reads TGTGCCAGCAGCTCTGTCCCCTACAATGAGCAGTTCTTC. Translation: CASSSVPYNEQFF.

This clonotype is classed as medium-sized. The V and J genes are TRBV18 and TRBJ1-6; perhaps TRBD1 as D (6 bases). CDR1 and CDR2 (germline): KGHSH, LQKENI. Deletions cut 4 bases from V and 6 bases from J, with 22 bases between. The CDR3 is 18 residues long. Here the CDR3 DNA reads TGTGCCAGCTCACTTCAGGGGAACGACCGGACAGCTAATTCACCCCTCCACTTT. This codes for CASSLQGNDRTANSPLHF.

This clonotype ranks as medium-sized. The gene calls are TRBV6-5 and TRBJ2-5, with D perhaps matching TRBD1 (5 bases). The CDR3 contains 16 residues. Trimming removed 5 bases at V and 0 bases at J, with 16 bases between. Per the germline V gene, CDR1 is MNHEY and CDR2 is SVGAGI. The CDR3, as DNA: TGTGCCAGCAGTACTCGACAGATCAAGTACCAAGAGACCCAGTACTTC. It yields the protein CASSTRQIKYQETQYF.

This CDR3 reads CASTGGTDTQYF. The CDR3 bases are TGTGCCAGCACGGGCGGAACAGATACGCAGTATTTT. J is TRBJ2-3 and V is TRBV6-2 or TRBV6-3; D remains unclear. Germline assignment: CDR1 MNHEY and CDR2 SVGEGT. V was trimmed by 7 bases and J by 3 bases, leaving 8 bases between them. CDR3 length equals 12 residues.

There are many counts of this clonotype. V is TRBV7-6 and J is TRBJ1-5, with TRBD1 identical over 8 bases. Trimming took 5 bases from V and 5 from J; bases not matched to a gene: 2. The CDR3 is made up of 13 amino acids. The germline gives CDR1 SGHVS, CDR2 FNYEAQ. The CDR3 loop is CASSTGGDQPQHF. CDR3 coding DNA: TGTGCCAGCAGCACAGGGGGGGATCAGCCCCAGCATTTT.